One sample yielded the 12 T cell receptor beta chains listed below, sequenced in a study of Graves' ophthalmopathy and Graves' hyperthyroidism. Beta-chain TCR CDR3 regions were amplified from RNA transcripts. Second-round multiplex PCR followed a first-round RT-PCR using HTBI primers. TCRdb re-derived calls from the multiplex PCR reads in MiXCR, one entry per CDR3 protein. The sample gives hundreds of thousands of distinct CDR3 sequences, approximately 21% of which show up once; 7.1% is in the top ten. The sequenced material came from peripheral blood. The receptors originated from a woman under 30 with stable Graves' hyperthyroidism. Some clones in this sample may be carry-over from other donors' samples.

As for this clonotype: Since no conserved phenylalanine or tryptophan closes the CDR3, a read error is the likely cause. The rearrangement joins TRBV6-1 to TRBJ1-1; no clear D. The CDR3 loop spans 13 amino acids. The V end was cut by 3 bases, the J end by 4 bases, with 9 bases between. Germline CDR1 reads MNHNS; CDR2 reads SASEGT. CDR3 amino acids: CASSDRDVTEAFL. The CDR3 DNA reads as TGTGCCAGCAGTGACCGGGATGTCACTGAAGCTTTCCTT.

This chain links TRBV27 with TRBJ1-5, with D perhaps matching TRBD1 (6 bases). V lost 8 bases and J 0 bases, leaving 8 bases between the germline ends. Per germline, CDR1 MNHEY and CDR2 SMNVEV (reference sequence). The CDR3 consists of 13 residues. The CDR3: CASRDNSNQPQHF. CDR3 DNA sequence: TGTGCCAGCCGGGACAATAGCAATCAGCCCCAGCATTTT.

The chain is built from TRBV2 and TRBJ1-5, with 9 bases identical to TRBD1. Germline V gene data show CDR1 as SNHLY and CDR2 as FYNNEI. This CDR3 contains 13 residues. J gave up 4 bases and V 8 bases, and 3 bases lay outside the gene matches. The CDR3 region has the DNA TGTGCCAGCGGGACAGGGCAGAATCAGCCCCAGCATTTT. Translating it yields CASGTGQNQPQHF. The variable domain in full, with the rest retrieved from reference TRBV2 and TRBJ1-5, is EPEVTQTPSHQVTQMGQEVILRCVPISNHLYFYWYRQILGQKVEFLVSFYNNEISEKSEIFDDQFSVERPDGSNFTLKIRSTKLEDSAMYFCASGTGQNQPQHFGDGTRLSIL.

CDR3 residues: CASSLRSGYTF. The CDR3 nucleotides read TGTGCCAGCAGTTTAAGAAGTGGCTACACCTTC. V usage is TRBV12-3 or TRBV12-4 and J usage is TRBJ1-2; D is unclear. Trimming shortened V by 2 bases and J by 7 bases, and 5 bases separated the two germline ends. The CDR3 runs 11 residues.

Ten or more counts support this clonotype. This chain connects TRBV12-3 or TRBV12-4 to TRBJ2-7; 7 positions match TRBD1. The CDR3 runs 15 residues. V dropped 6 bases and J dropped 0; count of bases not matched to a gene: 8. The CDR3 protein is CASRGQRRSSYEQYF. DNA of the CDR3: TGTGCCAGCAGGGGACAGCGTAGGAGCTCCTACGAGCAGTACTTC.

This clonotype was counted a few times. The rearrangement uses TRBV6-1 and TRBJ1-2; D is uncertain. The V gene lost 8 bases and the J gene lost 2 bases, with 18 bases spanning the gap. Per the germline V gene, CDR1 is MNHNS and CDR2 is SASEGT. CDR3 length: 15 amino acids. The CDR3 coding sequence is TGTGCCAGCCATTGGGTGCAGGTGGCAAACTATGGCTACACCTTC. This codes for CASHWVQVANYGYTF.

In this sample, this clonotype turned up a few times. V is TRBV7-2 and J is TRBJ1-2, with 9 bases identical to TRBD1. Looked up from germline, CDR1 is SGHTA and CDR2 is FQGNSA. V dropped 5 bases and J dropped 5; count of bases not matched to a gene: 6. The CDR3 consists of 14 residues. The chain's CDR3 is CASSPRDRAYGYTF. The CDR3 bases are TGTGCCAGCAGCCCTAGGGACAGGGCTTATGGCTACACCTTC.

This clonotype was observed many times. In DNA, the CDR3 is TGTGCCAGCAGCGAGGGGACGAAGAATTACTACGAGCAGTACTTC. Translated: CASSEGTKNYYEQYF. The chain employs TRBV12-3 or TRBV12-4 and TRBJ2-7; perhaps D is TRBD1 or TRBD2 (5 bases each). V was cut by 6 bases and J by 3 bases, with 18 bases left in between. This CDR3 region has 15 residues.

This chain connects TRBV5-1 to TRBJ1-2; perhaps TRBD1 as D (5 bases). V dropped 0 bases and J dropped 0 bases, with 9 bases sitting between them. Per the germline V gene, CDR1 is SGHRS and CDR2 is YFSETQ. CDR3 length: 15 amino acids. The CDR3 DNA reads TGCGCCAGCAGCTTGGAGGGGAACTCTAACTATGGCTACACCTTC. It is translated as CASSLEGNSNYGYTF.

V usage is TRBV2 and J usage is TRBJ2-5; D possibly uses TRBD1 or TRBD2 (5 bases each). The CDR3 has 12 amino acids. Germline values: CDR1 SNHLY, CDR2 FYNNEI. Deletions cut 7 bases from V and 4 bases from J, with 10 bases between. As DNA, the CDR3 is TGTGCCAGCAATCAGGGACCAGAGACCCAGTACTTC. Protein: CASNQGPETQYF.

This clonotype was seen ten or more times. V is TRBV11-2 and J is TRBJ1-5; TRBD1 matches 12 bases. J lost 5 bases, V lost 4 bases, and 3 bases had no gene match. The CDR3 totals 15 residues. CDR1 SGHAT and CDR2 FQNNGV come from the germline V gene. The CDR3 bases are TGTGCCAGCAGCTCGGGGACAGGGGGCTATCAGCCCCAGCATTTT. It encodes CASSSGTGGYQPQHF.

This clonotype is a singleton in its sample. This chain uses TRBV7-9 with TRBJ1-2, with D unclear. Trimming pared 4 bases from V and 6 bases from J, leaving 6 bases between. The V gene's germline CDR1 is SEHNR and CDR2 FQNEAQ (reference sequence). The CDR3 covers 11 residues. The CDR3 sequence: CASSSTDGYTF. In DNA, the CDR3 is TGTGCCAGCAGCTCCACAGATGGCTACACCTTC.